Presented here are 21 T cell receptor beta chains from one specimen sequenced in a study of shared clonotypes between healthy human individuals. TCRdb's copy holds only in-frame clones and misses some; the assay was immunoSEQ multiplex PCR. Here the sample spans 950,000 to 1,200,000 clones, around 77% being singletons. The specimen sequenced was memory CD4+ T cells from PBMCs. The sample's subset: CD45RA-negative fraction. These TCRs come from a man between 18 and 29 years old in good health. Some clones in this sample may be carry-over from other donors' samples.

The V gene is TRBV2, the J gene TRBJ2-5; D is unclear. The V gene lost 2 bases and the J gene lost 7 bases, with 5 bases spanning the gap. The CDR3 is 11 amino acids. Germline V gives CDR1 SNHLY, CDR2 FYNNEI. DNA for the CDR3: TGTGCCAGCAGTGAAATTTTGACCCAGTACTTC. Translated, it gives CASSEILTQYF.

The CDR3 protein is CASSFLPTGVETQYF. The CDR3 bases are TGTGCCAGCAGCTTTCTACCGACAGGGGTAGAGACCCAGTACTTC. The rearrangement links TRBV7-8 to TRBJ2-5; 8 bases align to TRBD1. Germline CDR1 is SGHVS and CDR2 is FQNEAQ. The CDR3 loop spans 15 amino acids. With 3 bases clipped from V and 4 bases from J, the junction kept 7 bases outside the gene matches.

The chain combines TRBV7-9 with TRBJ2-7, with 11 bases identical to TRBD2. The CDR3 spans 15 residues. The J segment lost 4 bases and the V segment lost 4 bases, leaving 6 bases of the junction unmatched. Germline CDR1 SEHNR, CDR2 FQNEAQ (reference sequence). CDR3 nucleotide sequence: TGTGCCAGCAGCTCTCCCCTAGCGGGAGGTTACGAGCAGTACTTC. Amino acids: CASSSPLAGGYEQYF.

This chain joins TRBV7-6 and TRBJ2-7, with D tentatively TRBD1 (6 bases). The CDR3 runs 17 residues. V lost 5 bases, J lost 1 base, and 21 bases lay in between. CDR1 and CDR2 (germline): SGHVS, FNYEAQ. In nucleotides, the CDR3 is TGTGCCAGCAGCCAGATGGGCGGCAGGGGAACTTCCTACGAGCAGTACTTC. It specifies CASSQMGGRGTSYEQYF.

The table lists this clone with many counts. The chain carries TRBV5-6 and TRBJ1-2; D unclear. Trimming cost V 0 bases and J 2 bases, with 8 bases left between them. Germline CDR1 SGHDT, CDR2 YYEEEE. The CDR3 has 14 amino acids. CDR3 amino acids: CASSLGFGNYGYTF. The DNA for the CDR3 is TGTGCCAGCAGCTTGGGGTTCGGGAACTATGGCTACACCTTC.

The gene calls are TRBV6-1 and TRBJ2-5, with TRBD1 as a possible D gene (5 bases). Looked up from germline, CDR1 is MNHNS and CDR2 is SASEGT. V was pared by 5 bases and J by 5 bases, with 18 bases between. The CDR3 is 15 residues long. The CDR3 reads CASSRTGPNRETQYF. The CDR3, as DNA: TGTGCCAGCAGTAGAACGGGTCCAAACAGGGAGACCCAGTACTTC.

This clone was seen a handful of times. This rearrangement joins TRBV28 to TRBJ2-7, with TRBD1 identical over 9 bases. The CDR3 extends over 17 amino acids. V gave up 2 bases and J gave up 0 bases; unmatched junction bases: 8. The V gene's germline CDR1 is MDHEN and CDR2 SYDVKM. In nucleotides, the CDR3 is TGTGCCAGCAGTTTAGTGCTTTTGACAGGGGGCTCCTACGAGCAGTACTTC. Translation: CASSLVLLTGGSYEQYF.

This chain links TRBV20-1 with TRBJ1-2; D call uncertain. The V gene's germline CDR1 is DFQATT and CDR2 SNEGSKA (reference sequence). The germline V and J ends were trimmed by 4 bases and 13 bases, with 13 bases remaining between them. This CDR3 has 10 amino acids. The CDR3 loop reads CSAMGNQVTF. In DNA, the CDR3 is TGCAGTGCTATGGGGAACCAGGTCACCTTC.

The V call is TRBV18, the J call TRBJ2-7; no reliable D call. The CDR3 length is 13 residues. Germline V gene data show CDR1 as KGHSH and CDR2 as LQKENI. V gave up 2 bases and J gave up 5 bases, with 10 bases separating them. The CDR3 DNA is TGTGCCAGCTCACCAAACTCGCGCGACGAGCAGTACTTC. Amino acid sequence: CASSPNSRDEQYF.

This chain connects TRBV28 to TRBJ1-4; D remains ambiguous. Trimming took 7 bases from V and 7 from J, leaving 22 bases between them. Per germline, CDR1 MDHEN and CDR2 SYDVKM. This CDR3 is 16 amino acids long. DNA of the CDR3: TGTGCCAGCACTACTCCCTCCCTAAAGAGCGGTGAAAAACTGTTTTTT. Residues: CASTTPSLKSGEKLFF.

This clone occurred a few times. This CDR3 is CASSKSGVKNTEAFF. CDR3 sequence (DNA): TGTGCCAGCAGTAAGTCTGGGGTAAAGAACACTGAAGCTTTCTTT. This rearrangement joins TRBV28 to TRBJ1-1, with D hard to call. The CDR3 spans 15 residues. Trimming took off 5 bases at V and 1 base at J, with 14 bases between the two ends. In germline, CDR1 is MDHEN, CDR2 SYDVKM.

This clone has a single count. This rearrangement joins TRBV30 to TRBJ2-6; 8 bases map to TRBD1. The V segment lost 6 bases and the J segment 0 bases; nucleotides outside the gene matches: 10. This CDR3 has 17 residues. The V gene's germline CDR1 is GTSNPN and CDR2 SVGIG (reference sequence). The CDR3 DNA reads as TGTGCCTGCCTTAGAGGACAGGGCTTCTCTGGGGCCAACGTCCTGACTTTC. Amino acids: CACLRGQGFSGANVLTF.

This clone was detected once. The gene calls are TRBV9 and TRBJ2-2; D not certain. CDR1 SGDLS and CDR2 YYNGEE come from the germline V gene. This CDR3 contains 14 residues. The ends were cut back, 3 bases at V and 0 bases at J, with 6 bases in the middle. The CDR3 sequence is CASSDSPNTGELFF. CDR3 in DNA: TGTGCCAGCAGCGATTCACCGAACACCGGGGAGCTGTTTTTT.

The chain has TRBV6-6 and TRBJ2-5; 10 nucleotides agree with TRBD1. The better agreement between TRBJ2-7 and the DNA end casts doubt on the J call. From germline, CDR1 is MNHNY and CDR2 SVGAGI (reference sequence). The CDR3 loop spans 14 amino acids. DNA of the CDR3: TGTGCCAGCAGTTACCGGGACAGGGGAAGCGAGCAGTACTTC. The encoded protein is CASSYRDRGSEQYF.

The chain uses TRBV10-3 and TRBJ2-1, with 13 bases lining up with TRBD2. V shed 11 bases, J shed 6 bases, and the junction held 13 bases outside the gene matches. The CDR3 extends over 16 amino acids. The germline V gene encodes CDR1 ENHRY and CDR2 SYGVKD. As DNA, the CDR3 is TGTGCCGCCTCGGGACTAGCGGGACGTCTGGGCAATGAGCAGTTCTTC. Translating gives CAASGLAGRLGNEQFF.

This clone showed up many times. J is TRBJ1-2 and V is TRBV6-5; TRBD1 agrees at 8 bases. The CDR3 sequence is 13 residues long. The ends lost 5 bases at V and 7 bases at J; junction bases unmatched: 6. Germline CDR1 MNHEY, CDR2 SVGAGI. The CDR3 spells CASSTGGKGGYTF. As DNA, the CDR3 is TGTGCCAGCAGTACAGGGGGAAAGGGTGGCTACACCTTC.

V gene TRBV6-6 combines with J gene TRBJ1-2; no clear D gene. The CDR3 covers 13 residues. Trimming took 2 bases from V and 3 from J, leaving 7 bases between them. Germline values: CDR1 MNHNY, CDR2 SVGAGI (reference sequence). The CDR3 nucleotides read TGTGCCAGCAGTTACGCTTATGACTATGGCTACACCTTC. This sequence encodes CASSYAYDYGYTF.

Points on this clone: The same CDR3 also results from other DNA sequences found in this sample. The V call is TRBV9, the J call TRBJ2-5; D gene ambiguous. The V end was cut by 0 bases, the J end by 5 bases, with 11 bases between. This CDR3 spans 14 amino acids. Looked up from germline, CDR1 is SGDLS and CDR2 is YYNGEE. The CDR3 region is CASSVGVGKETQYF. The CDR3 region has the DNA TGTGCCAGCAGCGTAGGTGTGGGGAAGGAGACCCAGTACTTC.

The table lists this clone with a few counts. In the same sample, other DNA sequences code for this CDR3. The chain is built from TRBV5-4 and TRBJ1-3; maybe TRBD1 (6 bases). The length of the CDR3 is 14 residues. V was cut by 4 bases and J by 4 bases, with 12 bases left in between. Per the germline V gene, CDR1 is SGHNT and CDR2 is YYREEE (reference sequence). The CDR3 sequence is CASSPGGAGNTIYF. The DNA of the CDR3 is TGTGCCAGCAGCCCGGGGGGCGCGGGAAACACCATATATTTT.

This clone was picked up many times. CDR3: CAGGRDSYEQYF. The DNA of the CDR3 is TGTGCCGGCGGGCGGGATAGTTACGAGCAGTACTTC. The chain joins TRBV6-6 to TRBJ2-7; perhaps TRBD2 as D (6 bases). CDR3 length: 12 amino acids. CDR1 and CDR2 (germline): MNHNY, SVGAGI (reference sequence). Trimming shortened V by 11 bases and J by 4 bases, and 15 bases separated the two germline ends.

The chain carries TRBV5-1 and TRBJ1-3; D not certain. With 0 bases removed from V and 2 bases from J, the gap between germline ends came to 9 bases. Germline V lookup: CDR1 SGHRS, CDR2 YFSETQ. This CDR3 is 15 amino acids long. The CDR3 loop reads CASSLAGAPGNTIYF. The CDR3 region has the DNA TGCGCCAGCAGCTTGGCCGGAGCTCCTGGAAACACCATATATTTT.